The next 24 T cell receptor beta chains were all read from a single sample in a study of blood T cells in healthy people across ages. It was with a sample-barcoded 5' primer and a J-beta primer mix that a second PCR of about 6 to 12 cycles was run. From the 5' RACE reads, TCRdb called clonotypes with MiXCR, one entry per CDR3 protein. The table shows about 1.5 million distinct CDR3 sequences, with about 45% occurring only once. Sequenced material: blood. The receptors stem from a woman aged 18-35 years in good health.

The V call is TRBV5-1, the J call TRBJ2-3; D is undetermined. The CDR3 length is 17 residues. Trimming left V 4 bases short and J 3 bases short, with 21 bases between. Germline CDR1 is SGHRS and CDR2 is YFSETQ. In DNA form, the CDR3 reads TGCGCCAGCAGCCCTGGCTCTGGTCTGGGCTATACAGATACGCAGTATTTT. Translation gives CASSPGSGLGYTDTQYF.

The chain is built from TRBV6-2 or TRBV6-3 and TRBJ2-1; 13 positions agree with TRBD2. After removal of 7 bases from V and 4 bases from J, the junction contained 10 bases not matched to a gene. The CDR3 sequence is 17 residues long. From germline, CDR1 is MNHEY and CDR2 SVGEGT. The CDR3 reads CASNGLAGDTRYNEQFF. In DNA, the CDR3 is TGTGCCAGCAACGGACTAGCGGGGGACACGAGGTACAATGAGCAGTTCTTC.

The chain links TRBV27 to TRBJ2-7, with D perhaps TRBD2 (6 bases). This CDR3 is built from 15 residues. Per germline, CDR1 MNHEY and CDR2 SMNVEV (reference sequence). The germline V and J ends were trimmed by 3 bases and 2 bases, with 14 bases remaining between them. The CDR3 sequence is CASSFSGRSTYEQYF. In DNA form, the CDR3 reads TGTGCCAGCAGTTTTAGCGGAAGATCCACCTACGAGCAGTACTTC.

There are a few counts of this clonotype. The chain uses TRBV12-3 or TRBV12-4 and TRBJ2-3; D is unclear. Trimming removed 6 bases from V and 1 base from J, with 11 bases in between. This CDR3 has 14 residues. The chain's CDR3 is CASRALVGTDTQYF. For the CDR3, the DNA is TGTGCCAGCAGGGCCTTAGTAGGCACAGATACGCAGTATTTT.

The gene calls are TRBV7-6 and TRBJ2-1, with D possibly matching TRBD1 (7 bases). The germline V gene encodes CDR1 SGHVS and CDR2 FNYEAQ. The V end was cut by 1 base, the J end by 0 bases, with 19 bases between. CDR3 length equals 19 residues. The CDR3 nucleotides are TGTGCCAGCAGCTTAGTAGGGGGGACAGAAACATCCTCCTACAATGAGCAGTTCTTC. It codes for CASSLVGGTETSSYNEQFF.

This chain connects TRBV6-2 or TRBV6-3 to TRBJ2-3, with D unclear. V lost 4 bases to trimming and J lost 0 bases, with 11 bases between them. Germline lookup yields CDR1 MNHEY and CDR2 SVGEGT. The CDR3 contains 15 residues. CDR3 bases: TGTGCCAGCAGTTCACGCGAGGCTAGCACAGATACGCAGTATTTT. Protein product: CASSSREASTDTQYF.

This clonotype has only a few counts. This chain links TRBV20-1 with TRBJ2-1, with 9 bases that match TRBD2. V dropped 6 bases and J dropped 4; count of bases not matched to a gene: 7. Germline V gene data show CDR1 as DFQATT and CDR2 as SNEGSKA (reference sequence). The CDR3 covers 14 residues. The CDR3 sequence: CSAGLAGVYNEQFF. The CDR3 DNA follows: TGCAGTGCCGGCTTAGCGGGAGTTTACAATGAGCAGTTCTTC.

The chain employs TRBV9 and TRBJ1-1, with D unresolved. The V gene lost 3 bases and the J gene lost 5 bases, with 14 bases spanning the gap. This CDR3 comprises 14 residues. Germline CDR1 SGDLS, CDR2 YYNGEE. The CDR3 bases are TGTGCCAGCAGCGCCCGTCCCACGGGGACTGAAGCTTTCTTT. This encodes CASSARPTGTEAFF.

This clonotype was counted between two and nine times. The rearrangement links TRBV12-3 or TRBV12-4 to TRBJ2-5, with D perhaps given as TRBD1 or TRBD2 (5 bases each). With 3 bases removed from V and 7 bases from J, the gap between germline ends came to 18 bases. The CDR3 contains 15 residues. The CDR3 nucleotides are TGTGCCAGCAGTTTTACCGCAGGGACGGTCGGGACCCAGTACTTC. Translation gives CASSFTAGTVGTQYF.

V is TRBV25-1 and J is TRBJ1-1, with 7 bases fitting TRBD1. V lost 2 bases to trimming and J lost 5 bases; unmatched junction nucleotides: 8. The CDR3 sequence is 15 residues long. Germline CDR1 and CDR2: MGHDK and SYGVNS. This CDR3 is CASSERTTGVTEAFF. In DNA form, the CDR3 reads TGTGCCAGCAGTGAAAGGACTACAGGGGTAACTGAAGCTTTCTTT.

The chain couples TRBV6-5 to TRBJ2-7, with 7 bases lining up with TRBD1. This CDR3 has 14 residues. With 2 bases clipped from V and 3 bases from J, the junction kept 4 bases outside the gene matches. Germline CDR1 is MNHEY and CDR2 is SVGAGI. The CDR3 reads CASSYVQGVYEQYF. CDR3 bases: TGTGCCAGCAGTTACGTCCAGGGGGTCTACGAGCAGTACTTC.

The CDR3 DNA reads TGTGCCATCAGTGCGGAGGGACTAGCGGGAGTAGGGAATGAGCAGTTCTTC. It codes for CAISAEGLAGVGNEQFF. The rearrangement links TRBV10-3 to TRBJ2-1, with TRBD2 identical over 14 bases. CDR3 length: 17 amino acids. The J segment lost 7 bases and the V segment lost 4 bases, leaving 9 bases of the junction unmatched. Germline loops: CDR1 ENHRY, CDR2 SYGVKD.

This chain connects TRBV27 to TRBJ2-5; D may match TRBD1 or TRBD2 (5 bases each). The DNA end favors TRBJ2-7, so the J call may be wrong. CDR3 length equals 15 residues. The germline CDR1 and CDR2 sequences are MNHEY and SMNVEV (reference sequence). The CDR3 nucleotides are TGTGCCAGCAGTTCCCTAATCCAGGGACCTACCGAGCAGTACTTC. Protein: CASSSLIQGPTEQYF.

V gene TRBV15 combines with J gene TRBJ1-5; D gene uncertain. The CDR3 extends over 15 amino acids. With 0 bases removed from V and 0 bases from J, the gap between germline ends came to 6 bases. Germline CDR1 is LNHNV and CDR2 is YYDKDF (reference sequence). The CDR3 loop reads CATSREGFSNQPQHF. The CDR3 DNA sequence: TGTGCCACCAGCAGAGAGGGGTTTAGCAATCAGCCCCAGCATTTT.

The gene calls are TRBV9 and TRBJ1-1; 7 bases map to TRBD1. The CDR3 extends over 14 amino acids. Germline assignment: CDR1 SGDLS and CDR2 YYNGEE. After removal of 2 bases from V and 5 bases from J, the junction contained 6 bases not matched to a gene. The CDR3 spells CASSVDRARTEAFF. Written as DNA, the CDR3 is TGTGCCAGCAGCGTCGACAGGGCTAGGACTGAAGCTTTCTTT.

The rearrangement joins TRBV7-8 to TRBJ2-3; tentative D call: TRBD1 (5 bases). There are 14 residues in the CDR3. V dropped 5 bases and J dropped 4 bases, with 13 bases sitting between them. The germline CDR1 and CDR2 sequences are SGHVS and FQNEAQ. The CDR3 DNA sequence: TGTGCCAGCAGCATCGCCCTAGGGGCAGATACGCAGTATTTT. It is translated as CASSIALGADTQYF.

This clonotype has just a few counts. The rearrangement uses TRBV5-1 and TRBJ1-2, with a possible D match to TRBD1 (5 bases). The CDR3 length is 14 residues. Trimming removed 0 bases at V and 6 bases at J, with 12 bases between. Germline values: CDR1 SGHRS, CDR2 YFSETQ. The CDR3 nucleotides are TGCGCCAGCAGCTTGGATGGGACTTACAATGGCTACACCTTC. This sequence encodes CASSLDGTYNGYTF. The entire variable domain, with the rest obtained from reference TRBV5-1 and TRBJ1-2, is as follows: KAGVTQTPRYLIKTRGQQVTLSCSPISGHRSVSWYQQTPGQGLQFLFEYFSETQRNKGNFPGRFSGRQFSNSRSEMNVSTLELGDSALYLCASSLDGTYNGYTFGSGTRLTVV.

The chain employs TRBV4-2 and TRBJ2-1; 7 bases fit TRBD2. Trimming cost V 0 bases and J 8 bases; bases outside gene matches: 10. CDR3 length: 16 amino acids. The V gene's germline CDR1 is LGHNA and CDR2 YNFKEQ. The CDR3 sequence is CASSQELRGGTHEQFF. CDR3 nucleotide sequence: TGTGCCAGCAGCCAAGAGTTACGCGGGGGAACCCATGAGCAGTTCTTC.

J is TRBJ2-5 and V is TRBV6-1; 8 bases align to TRBD1. The CDR3 consists of 14 residues. Germline values: CDR1 MNHNS, CDR2 SASEGT. V shed 10 bases and J 11 bases; nucleotides not matched to a gene: 18. The CDR3 nucleotides are TGTGCCACCTACGGGACAGGCTTTAAGAATGAGCAGTACTTC. It specifies CATYGTGFKNEQYF.

The rearrangement uses TRBV12-3 or TRBV12-4 and TRBJ2-5, with TRBD2 matching over 11 bases. V shed 4 bases, J shed 11 bases, and the junction held 15 bases outside the gene matches. The CDR3 is 16 residues long. The CDR3 DNA reads as TGTGCCAGCAGTTCACTAGCGGGGGCGCGAGGAAATGAGCAGTACTTC. This translates into CASSSLAGARGNEQYF.

The chain joins TRBV6-5 to TRBJ1-1; TRBD1 might be the D (6 bases). With 1 base removed from V and 5 bases from J, the gap between germline ends came to 11 bases. This CDR3 is built from 14 residues. Germline V CDR1 and CDR2: MNHEY, SVGAGI. The chain's CDR3 is CASSYFGGATEAFF. CDR3 in DNA: TGTGCCAGCAGTTACTTCGGGGGGGCGACTGAAGCTTTCTTT.

The J gene is TRBJ1-5, the V gene TRBV6-6; perhaps TRBD1 as D (6 bases). Per the germline V gene, CDR1 is MNHNY and CDR2 is SVGAGI (reference sequence). V lost 8 bases and J 7 bases, leaving 12 bases between the germline ends. The CDR3 covers 12 residues. The CDR3 sequence: CASGDTAQPQHF. CDR3 sequence (DNA): TGTGCCAGCGGGGACACTGCACAGCCCCAGCATTTT.

The rearrangement uses TRBV5-1 and TRBJ2-5; D may be TRBD1 (7 bases). Trimming took off 4 bases at V and 4 bases at J, with 17 bases between the two ends. CDR1 SGHRS and CDR2 YFSETQ come from the germline V gene. The CDR3 consists of 15 residues. DNA of the CDR3: TGCGCCAGCAGCCCGGGGGACAGTAATAGAGAGACCCAGTACTTC. Translation: CASSPGDSNRETQYF.

The chain has TRBV27 and TRBJ2-3; 10 bases match TRBD1. CDR1 is MNHEY and CDR2 is SMNVEV in the germline V gene (reference sequence). J lost 2 bases, V lost 4 bases, and 12 bases had no gene match. CDR3 size: 18 residues. CDR3 DNA: TGTGCCAGCAGTTGGACAGGGGGACTAGTAGATTCCACAGATACGCAGTATTTT. Amino acid sequence: CASSWTGGLVDSTDTQYF.